This paragraph covers one T cell receptor (beta chain) sequence. No cognate antigen has been identified for it. No clone much larger than this one lies a single base away; base qualities are absent. For CDR1 and CDR2, the germline V gene lists KGHSH and LQKENI. From its cysteine to its phenylalanine, the CDR3 spans 18 amino acids. Only the CDR3 DNA stays, 54 bases, in frame from base 1. V and J lose 3 bases and 5 bases, and a span of 22 bases separates them. This sample is drawn from a study of T cell responses to AZD1222 COVID-19 vaccine (dated by TCRdb to the early 2020s). A note on the overall study: TCR sequencing covered fewer than 250 trial participants: 200 to 210 given two doses of AZD1222 and approximately 26 given two doses of MenACWY control vaccine. Enrollment into the trials was organized by age into subgroups of 18-55, 56-69 and 70-plus years, and those subgroups contained approximately 160, 26 and 62 TCR-sequenced participants, respectively.

The sample's time point, from its label and the paper: about 28 days (+/-7) after the second vaccine dose. AZD1222 recipients with second doses at about 4 weeks or about 12 weeks were pooled, because spike-specific TCR depth and breadth did not differ between schedules. The vaccinee samples were drawn from two UK trials, COV001 and COV002, one of which was a single-blind randomized controlled phase 2/3 trial testing AZD1222 (ChAdOx1 nCoV-19) in healthy adults. For TCRbeta chain sequencing, PBMC samples from trial participants were taken at day 0 and at day 28 after the second dose. What the authors observed across the whole study: Conclusions about previously exposed vaccinees are limited, since just a handful of AZD1222 recipients were seropositive for SARS-CoV-2 at baseline. After two AZD1222 doses, spike-specific TCR breadth and depth were significantly higher than at day 0 and than in MenACWY recipients. In the small 56-69-year group, the increase in depth fell short of significance, most likely because of low power. Most participants were white British and females outnumbered males, and the authors suggested that clonal diversity may have been underestimated. Because no samples from the day 14 peak response were available, repertoires could be characterized only after the peak T cell response. Reportedly, almost half of the unique spike-specific TCRs recognized epitopes lying outside the regions that are mutated in the B.1.351 and B.1.1.7 variants. CD4 TCRs associated with the vaccine covered the entire spike protein, and the dominant responses were in regions 160-218 and 743-854.

The CDR3 regions of human TCRbeta chains were analyzed by immunosequencing. Under the source paper's analysis protocol: Repertoire TCRs were matched against a reference library of SARS-CoV-2-specific TCRs generated with the MIRA antigen-specificity platform. Breadth meant the fraction of unique TCRs that were SARS-CoV-2-associated, whereas depth meant the fraction of total T cells that were SARS-CoV-2-associated. Each spike-specific TCR was assigned to its reactive spike region and to a CD4 or CD8 class using the MIRA data. Log10-transformed breadth and depth values were compared by one-way ANOVA with Sidak's multiple comparisons tests. In its TCRdb copy, this immuneACCESS table keeps in-frame sequences only and misses some clones. Where compared with another copy, unresolved V genes explain less than half of these, and the others have no known cause. Clonal size and the V and J genes are those of that table, whereas D and trimming came from the DNA. The sample yields 75,000 to 90,000 clones; roughly 85% were counted once. The leading ten clones occupy 9.5% to 13% of the sample.

This receptor was taken from an adult who received the AZD1222 COVID-19 vaccine. Recombination joined TRBV18 with TRBJ2-2; the D gene assignment is perhaps TRBD1 or TRBD2, with each matching 6 bases. The starting material was peripheral blood, obtained 28 days after the second AZD1222 dose. The DNA sequence follows: TGTGCCAGCTCACCTGCTGGGACGGGGGCTTCGGGAACCGGGGAGCTGTTTTTT. It translates to CASSPAGTGASGTGELFF.